Included here is one T cell receptor beta chain sequence, with context. Its target is not known. These data come from a study of cytomegalovirus exposure and HLA in healthy donors. The wider study: Across around 400 genotyped donors, about 81% landed in the Caucasian-associated ancestry cluster. Points from the study as a whole: A later analysis appeared to link common viral pathogens to several of the most significant clusters.

13 Jbeta primers and 60 Vbeta primers were used for the PCR. The repertoire was sequenced with immunoSEQ multiplex PCR; TCRdb's copy has only in-frame clones and lacks some. The repertoire holds 95,000 to 150,000 clones, with approximately 80% as singletons. The donors (healthy individuals) were bone marrow donors. Germline V lookup: CDR1 GTSNPN, CDR2 SVGIG (reference sequence). V was trimmed by 7 bases and J by 3 bases, leaving 5 bases between them. This CDR3 is built from 10 residues. The sequence was obtained from a middle-aged woman in good health and CMV-seropositive. The sample taken for sequencing was PBMCs. This sequence joins TRBV30 and TRBJ2-3, with D uncertain. CDR3 protein: CASSTDTQYF. For the CDR3, the DNA is TGTGCCTCTTCGACAGATACGCAGTATTTT.